The 31 T cell receptor beta chains given below trace back to one sample, sequenced in a study of T cells after yellow fever vaccination. MiXCR, run by TCRdb on the 5' RACE reads, gives a single entry per CDR3 protein. The profile shows nearly 300,000 distinct CDR3 sequences, approximately 10% of them singletons. The sequences come from CD4+ T cells sorted from PBMCs, collected 5 days after the yellow fever booster vaccination. These receptors all stem from a man between 18 and 35 years old who received the YFV17D yellow fever vaccine.

This clonotype was counted between two and nine times. The chain uses TRBV7-2 and TRBJ1-6, with 9 bases that match TRBD1. With 4 bases clipped from V and 10 bases from J, the junction kept 8 bases outside the gene matches. Per the germline V gene, CDR1 is SGHTA and CDR2 is FQGNSA. CDR3 length equals 15 residues. The CDR3, as DNA: TGTGCCAGCAGCTCCGGGGGACAGGGTAGATCACCCCTCCACTTT. This translates into CASSSGGQGRSPLHF.

The chain links TRBV5-1 to TRBJ2-2, with 13 bases fitting TRBD2. J was trimmed by 6 bases and V by 4 bases; bases with no gene match: 6. Germline-derived CDR1 and CDR2 are SGHRS and YFSETQ. The CDR3 runs 16 residues. The CDR3 nucleotides are TGCGCCAGCAGCCGATCGGGACTAGCGGGGCCCGGGGAGCTGTTTTTT. Translation: CASSRSGLAGPGELFF.

This clonotype was observed once. This chain uses TRBV6-5 with TRBJ2-5, with D unresolved. The CDR3 sequence is 14 residues long. V gave up 2 bases and J gave up 2 bases, with 9 bases separating them. Germline CDR1 is MNHEY and CDR2 is SVGAGI. This chain's CDR3 is CASSYRQTQETQYF. The CDR3 DNA is TGTGCCAGCAGTTACAGGCAGACTCAAGAGACCCAGTACTTC.

This rearrangement joins TRBV6-1 to TRBJ1-4; no reliable D call. Trimming cost V 3 bases and J 4 bases, with 12 bases left between them. CDR1 is MNHNS, CDR2 SASEGT, per germline. This CDR3 is 15 amino acids long. The CDR3 protein is CASSDLGRLNEKLFF. CDR3 nucleotide sequence: TGTGCCAGCAGTGATCTCGGACGGCTTAATGAAAAACTGTTTTTT.

The chain recombines TRBV20-1 with TRBJ1-1; possible D gene TRBD1, 5 bases. The ends were cut back, 0 bases at V and 4 bases at J, with 9 bases in the middle. This CDR3 contains 13 residues. CDR1 and CDR2 from the germline V gene are DFQATT and SNEGSKA (reference sequence). DNA of the CDR3: TGCAGTGCTAGAGAGGGACGCAGCACTGAAGCTTTCTTT. This gives the protein CSAREGRSTEAFF.

Only a few counts were recorded for this clonotype. The rearrangement uses TRBV20-1 and TRBJ2-5, with D possibly TRBD2 on 7 matching bases. Germline V CDR1 and CDR2: DFQATT, SNEGSKA (reference sequence). This CDR3 contains 14 residues. With 2 bases removed from V and 5 bases from J, the gap between germline ends came to 15 bases. The CDR3 DNA reads TGCAGTGCTAGAAGGGGGGGCGGTTATGAGACCCAGTACTTC. Protein sequence: CSARRGGGYETQYF.

This clonotype appeared a few times. This chain uses TRBV7-9 with TRBJ1-4; D remains unclear. In germline, CDR1 is SEHNR, CDR2 FQNEAQ (reference sequence). The CDR3 totals 15 residues. The germline V and J ends were trimmed by 2 bases and 5 bases, with 12 bases remaining between them. This chain's CDR3 is CASSLNFPLNEKLFF. In nucleotides, the CDR3 is TGTGCCAGCAGCTTAAATTTCCCGCTAAATGAAAAACTGTTTTTT.

This clonotype appeared a few times. The chain has TRBV3-1 and TRBJ1-6, with D tentatively TRBD1 (6 bases). The germline gives CDR1 LGHDT, CDR2 YNNKEL (reference sequence). There are 15 residues in the CDR3. The V end was cut by 3 bases, the J end by 7 bases, with 13 bases between. The CDR3 here is CASSHTGSPNSPLHF. For the CDR3, the DNA is TGTGCCAGCAGCCATACAGGGTCGCCAAATTCACCCCTCCACTTT.

The V call is TRBV3-1, the J call TRBJ2-5, with D unresolved. The CDR3 is 19 residues long. Germline V CDR1 and CDR2: LGHDT, YNNKEL (reference sequence). V shed 3 bases and J shed 6 bases, with 29 bases lying between them. CDR3 sequence: CASSQSVFSRPPFKKTQYF. The CDR3 nucleotides read TGTGCCAGCAGCCAGTCCGTGTTTTCCAGGCCACCCTTTAAGAAGACCCAGTACTTC.

This clonotype was counted only a few times. This chain links TRBV5-1 with TRBJ2-5, with TRBD2 as a possible D gene (6 bases). The CDR3 sequence is 14 residues long. V was cut by 8 bases and J by 5 bases, with 19 bases left in between. CDR1 and CDR2 from the germline V gene are SGHRS and YFSETQ. The CDR3, as DNA: TGCGCCAGTTCCCGGGACTCTCGGGATGAGACCCAGTACTTC. This encodes CASSRDSRDETQYF.

The table lists this clonotype with a few counts. This CDR3 reads CASSLQYGTDTQYF. In DNA, the CDR3 is TGCGCCAGCAGCTTACAGTATGGCACAGATACGCAGTATTTT. V gene TRBV5-1 combines with J gene TRBJ2-3; D gene ambiguous. Germline assignment: CDR1 SGHRS and CDR2 YFSETQ. The CDR3 is 14 residues long. V gave up 2 bases and J gave up 1 base, with 8 bases separating them.

The chain has TRBV3-1 and TRBJ2-3, with D perhaps TRBD2 (6 bases). The ends were cut back, 1 base at V and 6 bases at J, with 14 bases in the middle. Germline CDR1 and CDR2: LGHDT and YNNKEL (reference sequence). This CDR3 is 15 amino acids long. CDR3 sequence: CASSQGGAPTDTQYF. As DNA, the CDR3 is TGTGCCAGCAGCCAAGGCGGGGCCCCCACGGATACGCAGTATTTT.

The chain uses TRBV20-1 and TRBJ1-5; 8 bases align to TRBD1. The ends lost 5 bases at V and 11 bases at J; junction bases unmatched: 14. Germline CDR1 and CDR2: DFQATT and SNEGSKA (reference sequence). The CDR3 extends over 14 amino acids. CDR3 sequence (DNA): TGCAGTGCTGGACAGGGAACCGGACGTAGGTCCCAGCATTTT. Encoded protein: CSAGQGTGRRSQHF.

This clonotype was seen at least ten times. The chain recombines TRBV11-2 with TRBJ1-1; 7 bases align to TRBD1. Germline V lookup: CDR1 SGHAT, CDR2 FQNNGV. The CDR3 runs 14 residues. V was clipped by 4 bases and J by 4 bases; unmatched bases: 6. The CDR3 nucleotides read TGTGCCAGCAGCTCACAGGGGTCGTCCACTGAAGCTTTCTTT. It specifies CASSSQGSSTEAFF.

This clonotype turned up a few times. The V and J genes are TRBV12-3 or TRBV12-4 and TRBJ2-7; 8 nucleotides agree with TRBD1. The CDR3 contains 13 residues. With 6 bases clipped from V and 5 bases from J, the junction kept 6 bases outside the gene matches. CDR3 protein: CASRDREVDEQYV. The CDR3 DNA is TGTGCCAGCAGGGACAGGGAGGTGGACGAGCAGTACGTC.

Only a few counts were recorded for this clonotype. The chain employs TRBV7-2 and TRBJ2-3; no reliable D call. The CDR3 covers 14 residues. V lost 5 bases, J lost 2 bases, and 11 bases lay in between. CDR1 and CDR2 from the germline V gene are SGHTA and FQGNSA. The CDR3 region is CASSPNVVTDTQYF. CDR3 nucleotide sequence: TGTGCCAGCAGCCCCAATGTAGTCACAGATACGCAGTATTTT.

The CDR3 reads CASSLVSSGGGEQFF. The CDR3 nucleotides read TGTGCCAGCAGCTTAGTTAGTAGCGGGGGTGGTGAGCAGTTCTTC. The chain is built from TRBV7-3 and TRBJ2-1; 9 bases align to TRBD2. Germline CDR1 and CDR2: SGHTA and FQGTGA. This CDR3 has 15 amino acids. V lost 2 bases and J lost 9; bases outside the gene matches: 8.

In this sample, this clonotype turned up many times. The V and J genes are TRBV12-3 or TRBV12-4 and TRBJ1-6, with D possibly being TRBD1 (6 bases). The CDR3 totals 15 residues. V lost 7 bases, J lost 10 bases, and 20 bases lay in between. The CDR3 reads CASTPGAGLGSPLHF. CDR3 nucleotide sequence: TGTGCCAGCACCCCAGGGGCAGGGTTAGGGTCACCCCTCCACTTT.

Many counts were recorded for this clonotype. V usage is TRBV6-5 and J usage is TRBJ1-1; possible D gene TRBD1, 5 bases. The CDR3 consists of 15 residues. The germline V and J ends were trimmed by 2 bases and 0 bases, with 10 bases remaining between them. The V gene's germline CDR1 is MNHEY and CDR2 SVGAGI. Here the CDR3 reads CASSYGGTMNTEAFF. CDR3 sequence (DNA): TGTGCCAGCAGTTACGGGGGGACTATGAACACTGAAGCTTTCTTT.

This clonotype showed up many times. The chain employs TRBV12-3 or TRBV12-4 and TRBJ2-7; a possible D gene is TRBD1 (5 bases). This CDR3 is 17 amino acids long. The V end lost 5 bases, the J end lost 0 bases, and 20 bases lay between the germline ends. In nucleotides, the CDR3 is TGTGCCAGCAGTCTCTCCGGACAAGGGTCGGTCTCCTACGAGCAGTACTTC. Translation gives CASSLSGQGSVSYEQYF.

This clonotype was seen many times. The gene calls are TRBV20-1 and TRBJ1-1, with TRBD1 matching 7 bases. Per germline, CDR1 DFQATT and CDR2 SNEGSKA (reference sequence). The CDR3 totals 13 residues. V shed 5 bases and J 3 bases; nucleotides not matched to a gene: 6. The DNA for the CDR3 is TGCAGTGCTGGGAAGGGGGCTTACACTGAAGCTTTCTTT. This translates into CSAGKGAYTEAFF.

This clonotype was counted ten times or more. The chain employs TRBV6-5 and TRBJ2-5; either TRBD1 or TRBD2 may fit D (5 bases each). Germline loops: CDR1 MNHEY, CDR2 SVGAGI. The CDR3 totals 14 residues. Trimming removed 8 bases from V and 4 bases from J, with 17 bases in between. CDR3 protein: CASGRGAGGETQYF. CDR3 in DNA: TGTGCCAGCGGTCGAGGGGCAGGAGGAGAGACCCAGTACTTC.

This clonotype was recorded a few times. The chain carries TRBV18 and TRBJ1-4; D unclear. Germline-derived CDR1 and CDR2 are KGHSH and LQKENI. The CDR3 has 13 residues. The V and J ends lost 5 bases and 0 bases respectively, with 4 bases between them. In DNA form, the CDR3 reads TGTGCCAGCTCAAGAACAACTAATGAAAAACTGTTTTTT. Its translation is CASSRTTNEKLFF.

The V call is TRBV11-2, the J call TRBJ1-1, with 8 bases matching TRBD1. Germline values: CDR1 SGHAT, CDR2 FQNNGV. The CDR3 covers 15 residues. J was trimmed by 1 base and V by 2 bases; bases with no gene match: 3. The CDR3, as DNA: TGTGCCAGCAGCTTAACTGGGACAGGGAACACTGAAGCTTTCTTT. It is translated as CASSLTGTGNTEAFF.

This chain connects TRBV9 to TRBJ1-2; D gene unclear. The CDR3 has 12 residues. CDR1 and CDR2 from the germline V gene are SGDLS and YYNGEE. V lost 3 bases and J lost 6, with 9 bases in between. CDR3 sequence: CASSGYRHGYTF. Here the CDR3 DNA reads TGTGCCAGCAGCGGATACAGACATGGCTACACCTTC.

The V and J genes are TRBV3-1 and TRBJ2-1; TRBD2 agrees at 13 bases. The CDR3 runs 15 residues. CDR1 and CDR2 (germline): LGHDT, YNNKEL (reference sequence). J was trimmed by 8 bases and V by 6 bases; bases with no gene match: 7. The CDR3 DNA reads TGTGCCAGCAGTCTTACTAGCGGGGGGGCCGATGAGCAGTTCTTC. Its protein product is CASSLTSGGADEQFF.

This rearrangement joins TRBV28 to TRBJ1-6; weak D call: TRBD1 (6 bases). The CDR3 loop spans 14 amino acids. The V and J ends lost 6 bases and 3 bases respectively, with 9 bases between them. Germline V gene sequence: CDR1 MDHEN, CDR2 SYDVKM. CDR3 DNA: TGTGCCAGCAGATCAGGGGACTATAATTCACCCCTCCACTTT. This translates into CASRSGDYNSPLHF.

This clonotype was observed many times. Here the CDR3 reads CASRAQGSPLHF. The CDR3 region has the DNA TGTGCCAGCAGAGCGCAAGGGTCACCCCTCCACTTT. The chain has TRBV7-2 and TRBJ1-6; D is unclear. There are 12 residues in the CDR3. Germline values: CDR1 SGHTA, CDR2 FQGNSA. V lost 6 bases and J lost 10, with 10 bases in between.

The chain combines TRBV28 with TRBJ2-1; no clear D gene. V gave up 4 bases and J gave up 10 bases, with 11 bases separating them. Looked up from germline, CDR1 is MDHEN and CDR2 is SYDVKM. The CDR3 is 12 residues long. CDR3 residues: CASSSMGWEQFF. The DNA of the CDR3 is TGTGCCAGCAGTTCGATGGGGTGGGAGCAGTTCTTC.

This clonotype was detected ten times or more. This rearrangement joins TRBV18 to TRBJ1-1, with D possibly being TRBD1 (6 bases). The germline V gene encodes CDR1 KGHSH and CDR2 LQKENI. V lost 3 bases and J lost 0, with 20 bases in between. This CDR3 contains 18 residues. The CDR3 coding sequence is TGTGCCAGCTCACCGATCGGGCAGGGGATAAGAATGAACACTGAAGCTTTCTTT. This encodes CASSPIGQGIRMNTEAFF.

This clonotype appeared a few times. The J gene is TRBJ2-5, the V gene TRBV5-1; a weak D match, TRBD1 (5 bases). Trimming cost V 2 bases and J 2 bases, with 10 bases left between them. The CDR3 contains 14 residues. Germline assignment: CDR1 SGHRS and CDR2 YFSETQ. Here the CDR3 DNA reads TGCGCCAGCAGCTTCTATAAGGGGCAAGAGACCCAGTACTTC. This codes for CASSFYKGQETQYF.